These 27 T cell receptor beta chains were sequenced from one sample in a study of long-term antiretroviral therapy in people with HIV. Sequencing used immunoSEQ v3.0 at survey level. This table comes from immunoSEQ multiplex PCR, and its TCRdb copy is limited to in-frame clones, with some not included. The sample has around 29,000 clones, roughly 80% seen once. The sequenced sample was unsorted PBMCs, obtained 0.3 years after starting antiretroviral therapy. The receptors shown here come from a man aged 35 to 55 with HIV.

The J gene is TRBJ2-1, the V gene TRBV19; 7 bases match TRBD2. From germline, CDR1 is LNHDA and CDR2 SQIVND (reference sequence). The CDR3 has 14 residues. The ends lost 8 bases at V and 8 bases at J; junction bases unmatched: 12. Written as DNA, the CDR3 is TGTGCCAGTGGTGGCGGGAGCTGGATGGATGAGCAGTTCTTC. This codes for CASGGGSWMDEQFF.

The chain carries TRBV9 and TRBJ1-1; 12 nucleotides match TRBD1. The CDR3 contains 17 residues. The ends lost 4 bases at V and 11 bases at J; junction bases unmatched: 18. CDR1 and CDR2 from the germline V gene are SGDLS and YYNGEE. CDR3 in amino acids: CASSPSPGTGGAIWAFF. Here the CDR3 DNA reads TGTGCCAGCAGCCCCTCGCCCGGGACAGGGGGCGCAATTTGGGCTTTCTTT.

The chain is built from TRBV25-1 and TRBJ1-3, with a possible D match to TRBD1 (6 bases). The CDR3 consists of 15 residues. CDR1 and CDR2 from the germline V gene are MGHDK and SYGVNS. Trimming removed 8 bases at V and 0 bases at J, with 14 bases between. CDR3 coding DNA: TGTGCCAGCGGAGAAGGACAGATCTCTGGAAACACCATATATTTT. Its translation is CASGEGQISGNTIYF.

The CDR3 region has the DNA TGTGCCAGCAGTTCCAATAGCGGGAGCTACGAGCAGTACTTC. Encoded protein: CASSSNSGSYEQYF. The chain has TRBV6-5 and TRBJ2-7, with 9 bases aligning to TRBD2. The germline CDR1 and CDR2 sequences are MNHEY and SVGAGI. The CDR3 extends over 14 amino acids. V shed 4 bases and J 3 bases; nucleotides not matched to a gene: 4.

This clone appeared a single time. This chain joins TRBV28 and TRBJ2-1, with 9 bases identical to TRBD2. V shed 3 bases, J shed 6 bases, and the junction held 9 bases outside the gene matches. The CDR3 consists of 16 residues. Germline CDR1 is MDHEN and CDR2 is SYDVKM. CDR3 residues: CASSFGGLAGANEQFF. The CDR3 DNA is TGTGCCAGCAGTTTTGGGGGCTTAGCGGGAGCCAATGAGCAGTTCTTC.

This chain connects TRBV5-4 to TRBJ1-2, with 10 bases fitting TRBD1. The V gene's germline CDR1 is SGHNT and CDR2 YYREEE (reference sequence). CDR3 length equals 14 residues. The V gene end was trimmed by 4 bases and the J gene end by 4 bases; junction bases not matched to a gene: 4. The CDR3 region has the DNA TGTGCCAGCAGCATGGGGACAGGGGCCTATGGCTACACCTTC. Protein: CASSMGTGAYGYTF.

The chain carries TRBV5-5 and TRBJ2-7; D remains unclear. V lost 0 bases and J 1 base, leaving 11 bases between the germline ends. CDR1 is SGHKS and CDR2 is YYEKEE in the germline V gene (reference sequence). CDR3 length equals 15 residues. CDR3 DNA: TGTGCCAGCAGCTTGGGGCCGGGTAGTTCCTACGAGCAGTACTTC. It is translated as CASSLGPGSSYEQYF.

This clone was counted between two and nine times. The V gene is TRBV5-6, the J gene TRBJ1-1, with D uncertain. V shed 1 base and J shed 1 base, with 5 bases lying between them. Germline V gene lookup returns CDR1 SGHDT and CDR2 YYEEEE. There are 13 residues in the CDR3. The CDR3 nucleotides are TGTGCCAGCAGCTTGAACCGGAACACTGAAGCTTTCTTT. It codes for CASSLNRNTEAFF.

This chain uses TRBV7-9 with TRBJ1-2; tentative D call: TRBD1 (5 bases). V dropped 5 bases and J dropped 4 bases, with 14 bases sitting between them. The CDR3 is 14 residues long. Germline V gene data show CDR1 as SEHNR and CDR2 as FQNEAQ (reference sequence). The CDR3 bases are TGTGCCAGCAGCCCGACAGACTCTGGCTATGGCTACACCTTC. This sequence encodes CASSPTDSGYGYTF.

In regard to this clone: This sample also contains other DNA sequences that code for the same CDR3. V usage is TRBV9 and J usage is TRBJ2-7; D might be TRBD1 (6 bases). Between the trimmed V and J ends, which lost 4 bases and 4 bases, there was a span of 15 bases. Germline CDR1 and CDR2: SGDLS and YYNGEE. CDR3 length: 14 amino acids. The CDR3 reads CASSPGTPLYEQYF. CDR3 nucleotides: TGTGCCAGCAGCCCCGGGACACCTTTGTACGAGCAGTACTTC. Full variable domain (outside the CDR3, taken from reference TRBV9 and TRBJ2-7): DSGVTQTPKHLITATGQRVTLRCSPRSGDLSVYWYQQSLDQGLQFLIQYYNGEERAKGNILERFSAQQFPDLHSELNLSSLELGDSALYFCASSPGTPLYEQYFGPGTRLTVT.

CDR3 DNA: TGTGCCAGCAGTATCATTAGCAGCTCCTACGAGCAGTACTTC. Protein: CASSIISSSYEQYF. The chain combines TRBV27 with TRBJ2-7, with no clear D. The germline V and J ends were trimmed by 5 bases and 0 bases, with 11 bases remaining between them. There are 14 residues in the CDR3. Germline V lookup: CDR1 MNHEY, CDR2 SMNVEV (reference sequence).

V is TRBV28 and J is TRBJ1-5, with 12 bases identical to TRBD1. The CDR3 loop spans 15 amino acids. Germline trimming cut 6 bases from V and 6 bases from J; bases unmatched to any gene: 6. Germline V gene data show CDR1 as MDHEN and CDR2 as SYDVKM. The CDR3 nucleotides are TGTGCCAGCAGACCGGGACAGGGGGCGGGTCAGCCCCAGCATTTT. This codes for CASRPGQGAGQPQHF.

The V call is TRBV19, the J call TRBJ1-5; D unresolved. This CDR3 has 16 residues. The germline V gene has CDR1 LNHDA and CDR2 SQIVND (reference sequence). V lost 7 bases and J lost 1, with 17 bases in between. CDR3 residues: CASKKNGEGSNQPQHF. DNA for the CDR3: TGTGCCAGTAAGAAAAACGGGGAAGGCAGCAATCAGCCCCAGCATTTT. The full variable domain, its missing parts supplied by reference TRBV19 and TRBJ1-5, is DGGITQSPKYLFRKEGQNVTLSCEQNLNHDAMYWYRQDPGQGLRLIYYSQIVNDFQKGDIAEGYSVSREKKESFPLTVTSAQKNPTAFYLCASKKNGEGSNQPQHFGDGTRLSIL.

The V gene is TRBV7-9, the J gene TRBJ2-1; the match to TRBD2 covers 12 bases. The CDR3 contains 16 residues. J was trimmed by 8 bases and V by 0 bases; bases with no gene match: 5. In germline, CDR1 is SEHNR, CDR2 FQNEAQ (reference sequence). DNA of the CDR3: TGTGCCAGCAGCTTAGCGCTAGCGGGGGGGGATGATGAGCAGTTCTTC. Its protein is CASSLALAGGDDEQFF.

The V gene is TRBV28, the J gene TRBJ2-5; 14 nucleotides agree with TRBD2. The trim removed 3 bases at V and 4 bases at J, leaving 10 bases unmatched. CDR3 length: 18 amino acids. The germline V gene has CDR1 MDHEN and CDR2 SYDVKM. CDR3 bases: TGTGCCAGCAGTTTTAGGGGACTAGCGGGAGTGGGGCTAGAGACCCAGTACTTC. Amino acids: CASSFRGLAGVGLETQYF.

The gene calls are TRBV7-7 and TRBJ2-2; unclear D gene. Germline loops: CDR1 SSHAT, CDR2 FNYEAQ (reference sequence). The ends were cut back, 3 bases at V and 4 bases at J, with 9 bases in the middle. There are 14 residues in the CDR3. The CDR3 bases are TGTGCCAGCAGCTTGACGGGCATCACCGGGGAGCTGTTTTTT. Translation gives CASSLTGITGELFF.

The V and J genes are TRBV29-1 and TRBJ1-1; possible D gene TRBD1, 5 bases. The CDR3 has 11 residues. CDR1 SQVTM and CDR2 ANQGSEA come from the germline V gene. V shed 7 bases and J shed 3 bases, with 9 bases lying between them. CDR3 sequence (DNA): TGCAGCGGGACACTGGACACTGAAGCTTTCTTT. Translated, it gives CSGTLDTEAFF.

J is TRBJ1-5 and V is TRBV28; the D is unclear. The CDR3 is 12 amino acids. CDR1 MDHEN and CDR2 SYDVKM come from the germline V gene. V shed 2 bases and J shed 4 bases, with 3 bases lying between them. The CDR3 here is CASSLKNQPQHF. CDR3 nucleotide sequence: TGTGCCAGCAGTTTAAAGAATCAGCCCCAGCATTTT.

V usage is TRBV5-4 and J usage is TRBJ2-2; 10 bases fit TRBD2. Germline V gene lookup returns CDR1 SGHNT and CDR2 YYREEE (reference sequence). The CDR3 loop spans 16 amino acids. With 2 bases clipped from V and 5 bases from J, the junction kept 6 bases outside the gene matches. Written as DNA, the CDR3 is TGTGCCAGCAGCTTTGGAGGACTAGCGGCAACCGGGGAGCTGTTTTTT. The encoded protein is CASSFGGLAATGELFF.

This clone was recorded once. The genes are TRBV18 and TRBJ1-1; D unclear. V lost 2 bases to trimming and J lost 0 bases, with 16 bases between them. The CDR3 is made up of 17 amino acids. The germline CDR1 and CDR2 sequences are KGHSH and LQKENI. The CDR3 sequence is CASSPVLSRGMNTEAFF. The CDR3 region has the DNA TGTGCCAGCTCACCAGTCCTGAGCCGCGGTATGAACACTGAAGCTTTCTTT.

The chain has TRBV15 and TRBJ2-3; D is perhaps TRBD1 or TRBD2 (6 bases each). Germline values: CDR1 LNHNV, CDR2 YYDKDF (reference sequence). The CDR3 runs to 13 residues. V gave up 4 bases and J gave up 7 bases, with 12 bases separating them. CDR3 amino acids: CATSTSGANTQYF. CDR3 in DNA: TGTGCCACCAGCACTTCGGGGGCCAATACGCAGTATTTT.

The gene calls are TRBV2 and TRBJ1-1, with D perhaps TRBD1 (5 bases). The ends were cut back, 6 bases at V and 2 bases at J, with 10 bases in the middle. The CDR3 extends over 13 amino acids. Germline CDR1 is SNHLY and CDR2 is FYNNEI. Written as DNA, the CDR3 is TGTGCCAGCAGCTTAGACAGTAACACTGAAGCTTTCTTT. Protein product: CASSLDSNTEAFF.

The CDR3 coding sequence is TGTGCCAGCAGCTCGGACAGGATTGGCGGCTACACCTTC. Protein product: CASSSDRIGGYTF. V usage is TRBV5-4 and J usage is TRBJ1-2, with 7 bases fitting TRBD1. Germline CDR1 and CDR2: SGHNT and YYREEE (reference sequence). The ends lost 3 bases at V and 8 bases at J; junction bases unmatched: 7. This CDR3 is 13 amino acids long.

The table lists this clone with a few counts. The V and J genes are TRBV29-1 and TRBJ2-2; D not resolved. CDR3 length: 13 residues. Deletions cut 7 bases from V and 2 bases from J, with 11 bases between. Germline lookup yields CDR1 SQVTM and CDR2 ANQGSEA. The CDR3 DNA sequence: TGCAGCGCTGGCGCTCCCAACACCGGGGAGCTGTTTTTT. This encodes CSAGAPNTGELFF.

V usage is TRBV7-9 and J usage is TRBJ2-5; 11 nucleotides agree with TRBD2. Trimming removed 6 bases from V and 0 bases from J; junction bases left unmatched: 12. The CDR3 consists of 18 residues. The germline V gene encodes CDR1 SEHNR and CDR2 FQNEAQ (reference sequence). In DNA form, the CDR3 reads TGTGCCAGCAGACCGGTCAGAGGGACTAGCGGATACCAAGAGACCCAGTACTTC. It specifies CASRPVRGTSGYQETQYF.

The chain employs TRBV4-1 and TRBJ2-1, with 10 positions matching TRBD2. This CDR3 has 16 amino acids. In germline, CDR1 is MGHRA, CDR2 YSYEKL. The ends lost 1 base at V and 7 bases at J; junction bases unmatched: 7. CDR3: CASSQGLAGAFNEQFF. CDR3 bases: TGCGCCAGCAGCCAAGGGCTAGCGGGGGCCTTTAATGAGCAGTTCTTC.

V gene TRBV5-4 combines with J gene TRBJ2-1; D is possibly TRBD2 (6 bases). The CDR3 sequence is 15 residues long. V gave up 0 bases and J gave up 7 bases, with 14 bases separating them. The germline CDR1 and CDR2 sequences are SGHNT and YYREEE (reference sequence). This CDR3 reads CASSLGLGVFNEQFF. The CDR3 nucleotides are TGTGCCAGCAGCTTGGGACTAGGGGTCTTTAATGAGCAGTTCTTC.